A single sample gave rise to the 22 T cell receptor beta chains below, sequenced in a study of T cells after yellow fever vaccination. A single record per CDR3 protein comes from TCRdb applying MiXCR to the 5' RACE reads. This repertoire shows 230,000 or so distinct CDR3 sequences, more than 3.5% found once; its top ten account for approximately 18%. The source was PBMCs, collected 15 days after the yellow fever booster vaccination. These TCRs come from a man younger than 30 who received the YFV17D yellow fever vaccine.

This clonotype was counted ten times or more. This chain links TRBV30 with TRBJ2-7, with 10 bases identical to TRBD1. Looked up from germline, CDR1 is GTSNPN and CDR2 is SVGIG (reference sequence). This CDR3 is 12 amino acids long. J was trimmed by 2 bases and V by 5 bases; bases with no gene match: 0. CDR3 sequence: CAWDRGPYEQYF. The CDR3 DNA is TGTGCCTGGGACAGGGGGCCCTACGAGCAGTACTTC.

This clonotype has a count of ten or more. The V and J genes are TRBV19 and TRBJ1-1; the match to TRBD1 covers 7 bases. Losses at the gene ends were 5 bases for V and 1 base for J; bases not matched to a gene: 4. The CDR3 is 14 amino acids. Per germline, CDR1 LNHDA and CDR2 SQIVND (reference sequence). DNA for the CDR3: TGTGCCAGTAGTCGGAACAGGGGGAACACTGAAGCTTTCTTT. It specifies CASSRNRGNTEAFF.

This clonotype was counted many times. This chain connects TRBV27 to TRBJ2-5; D uncertain. Trimming cost V 5 bases and J 5 bases, with 21 bases left between them. The CDR3 extends over 16 amino acids. Germline lookup yields CDR1 MNHEY and CDR2 SMNVEV (reference sequence). CDR3 bases: TGTGCCAGCAGTCCGTCGTGGGGTAATCATCGGGAGACCCAGTACTTC. Amino acid sequence: CASSPSWGNHRETQYF.

This clonotype was observed many times. The chain uses TRBV6-5 and TRBJ2-1, with 7 bases identical to TRBD1. Germline V gives CDR1 MNHEY, CDR2 SVGAGI. J lost 6 bases, V lost 4 bases, and 9 bases had no gene match. CDR3 length equals 15 residues. The CDR3 spells CASSSTGVWGNEQFF. For the CDR3, the DNA is TGTGCCAGCAGTTCAACAGGGGTGTGGGGCAATGAGCAGTTCTTC.

Ten or more counts support this clonotype. V and J are TRBV5-1 and TRBJ2-4; weak D call: TRBD1 (5 bases). The CDR3 covers 11 residues. Trimming pared 2 bases from V and 9 bases from J, leaving 6 bases between. CDR1 is SGHRS and CDR2 is YFSETQ in the germline V gene. The CDR3, as DNA: TGCGCCAGCAGCTTCGACAGCATTCAGTACTTC. Translating it yields CASSFDSIQYF.

Ten or more counts support this clonotype. This chain links TRBV23-1 with TRBJ2-7; 7 nucleotides align to TRBD1. TRBV23-1 is filed as an ORF, its function uncertain. The CDR3 is made up of 13 amino acids. The V segment lost 2 bases and the J segment 5 bases; nucleotides outside the gene matches: 3. Written as DNA, the CDR3 is TGCGCCAGCAGTCAAGGCAGGGGGAACGAGCAGTACGTC. Translated: CASSQGRGNEQYV.

This clonotype was picked up many times. The chain joins TRBV11-2 to TRBJ1-6; 7 nucleotides align to TRBD1. With V trimmed by 5 bases and J by 5 bases, 9 bases remained unmatched. From germline, CDR1 is SGHAT and CDR2 FQNNGV. This CDR3 spans 16 amino acids. The CDR3 here is CASSEMGTANNSPLHF. The CDR3 DNA reads as TGTGCCAGCAGCGAAATGGGGACAGCTAATAATTCACCCCTCCACTTT. Drawing the rest from reference TRBV11-2 and TRBJ1-6, the complete variable domain is EAGVAQSPRYKIIEKRQSVAFWCNPISGHATLYWYQQILGQGPKLLIQFQNNGVVDDSQLPKDRFSAERLKGVDSTLKIQPAKLEDSAVYLCASSEMGTANNSPLHFGNGTRLTVT.

This clonotype was seen only a few times. The J gene is TRBJ1-2, the V gene TRBV19; D remains unclear. CDR3 size: 12 residues. V was pared by 10 bases and J by 1 base, with 10 bases between. The V gene's germline CDR1 is LNHDA and CDR2 SQIVND (reference sequence). The CDR3 loop is CATSLYNYGYTF. The CDR3 DNA follows: TGTGCCACTAGCCTGTATAACTATGGCTACACCTTC.

At least ten counts were recorded for this clonotype. The chain uses TRBV7-2 and TRBJ1-1; D is possibly TRBD1 (5 bases). With 2 bases removed from V and 5 bases from J, the gap between germline ends came to 12 bases. Germline loops: CDR1 SGHTA, CDR2 FQGNSA. The CDR3 has 14 residues. Here the CDR3 reads CASSLSRRGTEAFF. The CDR3 region has the DNA TGTGCCAGCAGCTTAAGCCGGAGGGGTACTGAAGCTTTCTTT.

This clonotype was counted many times. The chain couples TRBV5-1 to TRBJ1-1; D is perhaps TRBD1 (5 bases). Germline V gives CDR1 SGHRS, CDR2 YFSETQ. This CDR3 spans 15 amino acids. V was cut by 3 bases and J by 5 bases, with 17 bases left in between. The CDR3, as DNA: TGCGCCAGCAGCTCCCTTAACCCAGGGAAAACTGAAGCTTTCTTT. This translates into CASSSLNPGKTEAFF.

This clonotype was recorded at least ten times. The chain is built from TRBV27 and TRBJ1-5; 8 bases agree with TRBD1. Germline-derived CDR1 and CDR2 are MNHEY and SMNVEV (reference sequence). V trimming: 6 bases; J trimming: 6 bases; junction bases outside the gene matches: 13. The CDR3 is made up of 16 amino acids. For the CDR3, the DNA is TGTGCCAGCAGCGGGGAAAGGACAGGGTCGGGTCAGCCCCAGCATTTT. It is translated as CASSGERTGSGQPQHF.

This clonotype was recorded many times. The chain joins TRBV6-5 to TRBJ2-6; 7 positions match TRBD1. Per the germline V gene, CDR1 is MNHEY and CDR2 is SVGAGI. V was pared by 2 bases and J by 3 bases, with 1 base of the junction left unmatched. The CDR3 is 15 amino acids. CDR3 bases: TGTGCCAGCAGTTACCAGGGGGTTGGGGCCAACGTCCTGACTTTC. The encoded protein is CASSYQGVGANVLTF.

This clonotype was counted many times. The chain has TRBV7-2 and TRBJ1-2, with D tentatively TRBD1 (6 bases). Germline V gives CDR1 SGHTA, CDR2 FQGNSA. Trimming pared 1 base from V and 7 bases from J, leaving 13 bases between. The CDR3 is 14 residues long. CDR3 loop: CASSLGTRGGGYTF. In DNA, the CDR3 is TGTGCCAGCAGCTTAGGAACCAGGGGTGGTGGCTACACCTTC. The complete variable domain, with remaining parts taken from reference TRBV7-2 and TRBJ1-2, reads GAGVSQSPSNKVTEKGKDVELRCDPISGHTALYWYRQSLGQGLEFLIYFQGNSAPDKSGLPSDRFSAERTGGSVSTLTIQRTQQEDSAVYLCASSLGTRGGGYTFGSGTRLTVV.

The table lists this clonotype with many counts. The chain has TRBV20-1 and TRBJ2-2, with TRBD2 matching 8 bases. This CDR3 has 13 amino acids. Trimming at V came to 5 bases and at J to 4 bases, leaving 3 bases not matched to a gene. Germline V CDR1 and CDR2: DFQATT, SNEGSKA (reference sequence). The CDR3 nucleotides read TGCAGTGCTTCCGGGACTAGCACCGGGGAGCTGTTTTTT. Residues: CSASGTSTGELFF.

This clonotype showed up many times. One end of the junction varies from germline; a read error may be responsible. The chain uses TRBV5-1 and TRBJ2-3, with 7 bases identical to TRBD2. The CDR3 consists of 15 residues. Germline-derived CDR1 and CDR2 are SGHRS and YFSETQ. The CDR3 spells CASGLGGVSTDTQYF. CDR3 bases: TGCGCCAGCGGCTTGGGAGGGGTGAGCACAGATACGCAGTATTTT.

This clonotype occurred many times. The J gene is TRBJ2-7, the V gene TRBV5-6; 7 bases are a match to TRBD1. The trim removed 4 bases at V and 3 bases at J, leaving 4 bases unmatched. This CDR3 is built from 13 residues. CDR1 is SGHDT, CDR2 YYEEEE, per germline. Written as DNA, the CDR3 is TGTGCCAGCAGCCCTCAGGGGGTCTACGAGCAGTACTTC. It codes for CASSPQGVYEQYF.

This clonotype has ten or more counts. The V and J genes are TRBV7-2 and TRBJ2-2; D remains unclear. The CDR3 extends over 15 amino acids. V lost 1 base, J lost 6 bases, and 12 bases lay in between. Germline V CDR1 and CDR2: SGHTA, FQGNSA. The chain's CDR3 is CASSLGSAVAGELFF. The CDR3 DNA reads TGTGCCAGCAGCTTAGGGAGCGCGGTCGCCGGGGAGCTGTTTTTT.

This clonotype was recorded many times. This chain connects TRBV11-3 to TRBJ2-1; TRBD1 or TRBD2 may be the D gene (6 bases each). CDR1 SGHNT and CDR2 YENEEA come from the germline V gene. CDR3 length: 18 amino acids. Trimming shortened V by 0 bases and J by 5 bases, and 20 bases separated the two germline ends. In DNA, the CDR3 is TGTGCCAGCAGCTTAGATCAAGGGGGGACGTCCACCAACAATGAGCAGTTCTTC. Translated, it gives CASSLDQGGTSTNNEQFF.

This clonotype appeared many times. V and J are TRBV5-6 and TRBJ1-6; tentatively, D is TRBD1 (5 bases). Trimming stripped 0 bases from V and 0 bases from J, with 16 bases between. The CDR3 runs 19 residues. CDR1 is SGHDT, CDR2 YYEEEE, per germline. CDR3 bases: TGTGCCAGCAGCTTGGTCCAGGGCCCCCTTAGCTCCTATAATTCACCCCTCCACTTT. Translation gives CASSLVQGPLSSYNSPLHF.

This clonotype showed up many times. The chain joins TRBV28 to TRBJ1-1; D is ambiguous. V lost 3 bases, J lost 8 bases, and 13 bases lay in between. Germline CDR1 MDHEN, CDR2 SYDVKM. This CDR3 region has 13 residues. As DNA, the CDR3 is TGTGCCAGCAGTTTGGCAGGAGGGTTAGAAGCTTTCTTT. Protein: CASSLAGGLEAFF.

V is TRBV12-3 or TRBV12-4 and J is TRBJ1-4, with TRBD1 matching over 8 bases. With 8 bases clipped from V and 4 bases from J, the junction kept 3 bases outside the gene matches. The CDR3 runs 13 residues. The CDR3 loop is CASAGQVNEKLFF. DNA of the CDR3: TGTGCCAGCGCGGGACAGGTTAATGAAAAACTGTTTTTT.

This clonotype was picked up many times. The rearrangement uses TRBV4-1 and TRBJ1-1; D uncertain. Trimming shortened V by 1 base and J by 4 bases, and 7 bases separated the two germline ends. Germline V lookup: CDR1 MGHRA, CDR2 YSYEKL. The CDR3 covers 13 residues. The CDR3 sequence: CASSQGAPTEAFF. CDR3 sequence (DNA): TGCGCCAGCAGCCAAGGGGCCCCCACTGAAGCTTTCTTT.